This is a list of T cell receptor beta chains from one sample in a study of regulatory T cells in long-lasting Graves disease. TCRdb recomputed calls from the multiplex PCR reads with MiXCR, one row per CDR3 protein. Of over 400,000 distinct CDR3 sequences in the sample, approximately 14% were seen once. The sample also formed part of further work on T cells in Graves' hyperthyroidism and ophthalmopathy.

The specimen comprised peripheral blood mononuclear cells (PBMCs), sampled at new diagnosis, from a patient treated with antithyroid drugs. Receptors were obtained from a woman between 45 and 65 years old with Graves disease. Both conserved end residues are part of each CDR3. A D gene is named only where the DNA matches it firmly. A clone size is listed for some rows: how often the clone was seen (once, few, many), or a class if it is expanded.

size	length	D	V	J	CDR3	DNA
many	15	TRBD1	TRBV12-3/TRBV12-4	TRBJ1-6	CASSLTGGYGSPLHF	TGTGCCAGCAGTCTGACAGGGGGCTATGGATCACCCCTCCACTTT
.	15	TRBD2	TRBV12-5	TRBJ2-1	CASGLVAGAYNEQFF	TGTGCTAGTGGTTTGGTGGCGGGAGCCTACAATGAGCAGTTCTTC
few	16	.	TRBV12-3/TRBV12-4	TRBJ1-5	CASSPPGGDGNQPQHF	TGTGCCAGCAGTCCACCGGGGGGGGATGGGAATCAGCCCCAGCATTTT
.	15	TRBD1	TRBV4-1	TRBJ1-5	CASSLDRGSAQPQHF	TGCGCCAGCAGCCTGGACAGGGGTAGTGCTCAGCCCCAGCATTTT
many	14	TRBD1	TRBV20-1	TRBJ1-1	CSARPGGENTEAFF	TGCAGTGCTAGACCAGGGGGCGAGAACACTGAAGCTTTCTTT
few	15	TRBD2	TRBV2	TRBJ2-1	CASSGGGSHPNEQFF	TGTGCCAGCAGTGGGGGCGGGAGTCACCCCAATGAGCAGTTCTTC
many	17	TRBD2	TRBV9	TRBJ2-1	CASSVGASGGSYNEQFF	TGTGCCAGCAGCGTAGGGGCTAGCGGGGGGTCTTACAATGAGCAGTTCTTC
few	13	.	TRBV19	TRBJ1-5	CASSTQINQPQHF	TGTGCCAGTAGCACCCAGATAAATCAGCCCCAGCATTTT
few	14	.	TRBV3-1	TRBJ1-6	CASSEDSFHSPLHF	TGTGCCAGCAGCGAGGACTCCTTTCATTCACCCCTCCACTTT
many	18	.	TRBV20-1	TRBJ2-3	CSAHGDKVTGSLADTQYF	TGCAGCGCCCATGGGGACAAGGTTACAGGGAGTCTCGCAGATACGCAGTATTTT
many	14	TRBD2	TRBV12-3/TRBV12-4	TRBJ2-1	CASSLGTSPNEQFF	TGTGCCAGCAGTTTAGGGACTAGCCCCAATGAGCAGTTCTTC
many	12	.	TRBV27	TRBJ2-7	CASSPSKYEQYF	TGTGCCAGCAGCCCTTCGAAATACGAGCAGTACTTC
many	15	.	TRBV28	TRBJ1-5	CASSLSAGSGQPQHF	TGTGCCAGCAGTTTATCGGCAGGGTCTGGGCAGCCCCAGCATTTT
many	13	TRBD1	TRBV28	TRBJ2-7	CASSFRDSYEQYF	TGTGCCAGCAGTTTCCGGGACAGCTACGAGCAGTACTTC
few	15	.	TRBV19	TRBJ1-1	CASHTGWVKGTEAFF	TGTGCCAGTCATACAGGGTGGGTAAAGGGAACTGAAGCTTTCTTT
many	18	.	TRBV7-9	TRBJ2-1	CASSNPERAGGRYNEQFF	TGTGCCAGCTCAAACCCAGAACGAGCGGGTGGTCGATACAATGAGCAGTTCTTC
many	15	TRBD1	TRBV12-3/TRBV12-4	TRBJ1-1	CASSLAHRGNTEAFF	TGTGCCAGCAGTTTAGCCCACAGGGGGAACACTGAAGCTTTCTTT
.	14	.	TRBV29-1	TRBJ2-6	CSVELASGANVLTF	TGCAGCGTTGAACTCGCCTCTGGGGCCAACGTCCTGACTTTC
many	17	.	TRBV7-8	TRBJ2-7	CASSSRSMDSSSYEQYF	TGTGCCAGCAGCTCACGCTCTATGGACAGCAGCTCCTACGAGCAGTACTTC
many	13	.	TRBV10-3	TRBJ2-5	CAISEMTEETQYF	TGTGCCATCAGTGAGATGACAGAAGAGACCCAGTACTTC
many	15	.	TRBV12-3/TRBV12-4	TRBJ2-1	CASSPVLASYNEQFF	TGTGCCAGCAGTCCCGTGCTAGCCTCCTACAATGAGCAGTTCTTC
.	16	.	TRBV5-1	TRBJ2-6	CASSLAVGAGANVLTF	TGCGCCAGCAGCTTGGCCGTCGGTGCTGGGGCCAACGTCCTGACTTTC
few	18	.	TRBV7-9	TRBJ2-5	CASSSTPPFQVSQETQYF	TGTGCCAGCAGCTCGACACCCCCCTTCCAGGTCTCCCAAGAGACCCAGTACTTC
few	15	TRBD1	TRBV6-1	TRBJ2-5	CASSDRTGRVETQYF	TGTGCCAGCAGTGACCGGACAGGGCGGGTAGAGACCCAGTACTTC
many	14	.	TRBV5-1	TRBJ2-7	CASSLSGMGYEQYF	TGCGCCAGCAGCTTGTCCGGGATGGGATACGAGCAGTACTTC
many	13	TRBD1	TRBV5-1	TRBJ1-2	CASSERTGSRYTF	TGCGCCAGCAGCGAAAGGACAGGGAGCCGCTACACCTTC
.	16	.	TRBV19	TRBJ2-1	CASSRGVGGPYNEQFF	TGTGCCAGTAGTCGAGGTGTGGGGGGACCCTACAATGAGCAGTTCTTC
many	17	.	TRBV10-3	TRBJ2-1	CAISEGRGREGYNEQFF	TGTGCCATCAGTGAGGGCAGGGGCCGAGAGGGGTACAATGAGCAGTTCTTC
.	15	.	TRBV27	TRBJ2-7	CASSPLPFATYEQYF	TGTGCCAGCAGTCCCTTGCCATTCGCAACCTACGAGCAGTACTTC
.	16	.	TRBV6-5	TRBJ2-7	CASSYSEGALLYEQYF	TGTGCCAGCAGTTACTCGGAGGGGGCCCTTCTTTACGAGCAGTACTTC
many	14	.	TRBV3-1	TRBJ1-1	CASSQDTLNTEAFF	TGTGCCAGCAGCCAAGATACGTTGAACACTGAAGCTTTCTTT
many	16	TRBD2	TRBV3-1	TRBJ2-7	CASSQRLAGAAYEQYF	TGTGCCAGCAGCCAACGACTAGCGGGAGCAGCGTACGAGCAGTACTTC
many	13	.	TRBV3-1	TRBJ1-5	CASSQVPRQPQHF	TGTGCCAGCAGCCAAGTACCAAGGCAGCCCCAGCATTTT
.	14	.	TRBV12-3/TRBV12-4	TRBJ2-2	CASSFIGGTGELFF	TGTGCCAGCAGCTTTATAGGGGGCACCGGGGAGCTGTTTTTT
medium-sized	17	.	TRBV2	TRBJ2-2	CASIGTRDDSGTGELFF	TGTGCCAGCATAGGGACAAGAGACGATTCGGGCACCGGGGAGCTGTTTTTT
many	17	TRBD2	TRBV24-1	TRBJ2-1	CATSDPAGRDGYSEQFF	TGTGCCACCAGTGATCCGGCAGGGAGGGATGGTTATAGTGAGCAGTTCTTC
.	15	TRBD2	TRBV5-1	TRBJ2-1	CASSLGGTSPNEQFF	TGCGCCAGCAGCTTGGGAGGGACTAGTCCTAATGAGCAGTTCTTC
.	13	TRBD1	TRBV20-1	TRBJ1-2	CSASQQGSDGYTF	TGCAGTGCTAGTCAACAGGGGTCGGATGGCTACACCTTC
many	15	.	TRBV28	TRBJ2-1	CASSSLGQNYNEQFF	TGTGCCAGCAGCTCCCTCGGACAGAACTACAATGAGCAGTTCTTC
many	16	TRBD1	TRBV3-1	TRBJ1-6	CASSHDRANYNSPLHF	TGTGCCAGCAGCCACGACAGGGCTAACTATAATTCACCCCTCCACTTT
.	14	.	TRBV28	TRBJ1-3	CASSSRVSGNTIYF	TGTGCCAGCAGTTCCAGGGTTTCTGGAAACACCATATATTTT
.	14	.	TRBV7-6	TRBJ2-3	CASAGTGESDTQYF	TGTGCCAGCGCTGGGACGGGAGAGTCAGATACGCAGTATTTT
.	16	.	TRBV7-6	TRBJ2-3	CASSLLSARDTDTQYF	TGTGCCAGCAGCTTATTATCGGCAAGGGACACAGATACGCAGTATTTT
many	14	TRBD1	TRBV5-5	TRBJ2-7	CASSYWDSSYEQYF	TGTGCCAGCAGCTACTGGGACAGCTCCTACGAGCAGTACTTC
few	15	TRBD2	TRBV28	TRBJ2-5	CASSRGGPTSETQYF	TGTGCCAGCAGTCGGGGGGGCCCCACTTCGGAGACCCAGTACTTC
.	19	TRBD2	TRBV10-3	TRBJ2-5	CAISDPKVSTSAVQETQYF	TGTGCCATCAGTGACCCAAAGGTCTCTACTAGCGCAGTCCAAGAGACCCAGTACTTC
many	15	TRBD1	TRBV5-1	TRBJ2-3	CASSLQGQGPDTQYF	TGCGCCAGCAGCTTGCAGGGACAGGGGCCAGATACGCAGTATTTT
many	17	.	TRBV6-1	TRBJ2-7	CASIGGEDSSSSYEQYF	TGTGCCAGCATTGGCGGTGAGGACAGCTCGAGCTCCTACGAGCAGTACTTC
.	15	.	TRBV4-1	TRBJ2-4	CASSQEGVTKNIQYF	TGCGCCAGCAGCCAAGAGGGAGTCACCAAAAACATTCAGTACTTC
many	15	TRBD2	TRBV24-1	TRBJ2-3	CATSDPGLATDTQYF	TGTGCCACCAGTGATCCGGGACTAGCAACAGATACGCAGTATTTT
many	15	.	TRBV30	TRBJ2-2	CAWRVGPANTGELFF	TGTGCCTGGAGGGTGGGACCCGCGAACACCGGGGAGCTGTTTTTT
many	13	.	TRBV7-3	TRBJ1-1	CASSPAGNTEAFF	TGTGCCAGCAGCCCCGCGGGGAACACTGAAGCTTTCTTT
.	14	TRBD1	TRBV7-9	TRBJ2-7	CASSTGTGATKQYF	TGTGCCAGCAGCACCGGGACAGGGGCTACGAAGCAGTACTTC
.	14	TRBD1	TRBV18	TRBJ1-2	CASSPDRGGYGYTF	TGTGCCAGCTCACCGGACAGGGGCGGATATGGCTACACCTTC
.	14	TRBD1	TRBV18	TRBJ2-5	CASSPDREEETQYF	TGTGCCAGCTCACCGGACAGGGAGGAAGAGACCCAGTACTTC
many	16	.	TRBV2	TRBJ1-4	CASGLGPGRANEKLFF	TGTGCCAGCGGTTTAGGGCCGGGACGGGCTAATGAAAAACTGTTTTTT
.	10	.	TRBV19	TRBJ2-1	CASSGTEQFF	TGTGCCAGTTCGGGCACTGAGCAGTTCTTC
many	14	.	TRBV2	TRBJ2-1	CAIHPEQSGYEQFF	TGTGCCATCCACCCGGAACAGTCCGGCTATGAGCAGTTCTTC
.	16	.	TRBV25-1	TRBJ2-1	CASSEHTQRSYNEQFF	TGTGCCAGCAGTGAACACACCCAGCGGTCCTACAATGAGCAGTTCTTC